The 9 T cell receptor beta chains given below trace back to one sample, sequenced in a study of CD8 T cells in ankylosing spondylitis (dated by TCRdb to about 2017). Summary of the overall study and its limitations: A TCR beta motif made up of 7 to 9 highly homologous amino acid variants appeared to be characteristic of blood from ankylosing spondylitis patients.

The library relied on 5' RACE. TCRdb lists the instrument as Illumina HiSeq 2500. The public reads were reprocessed in TCRdb via fastp at Q25 and MiXCR, keeping in-frame beta chains. Rows with a matching CDR3 protein are joined into one entry that keeps the most common DNA and genes. The sample table holds 750,000 to 850,000 distinct CDR3 sequences, of which 10% to 15% were seen once. The ten largest make up approximately 0.5% of the sample. Their antigens remain unidentified. Source material: blood, either unsorted or a sorted T cell fraction (not recorded which). These receptors came from a male donor with ankylosing spondylitis.

This clonotype has ten or more counts. The gene calls are TRBV12-3 or TRBV12-4 and TRBJ2-1; D may be TRBD2 (5 bases). Trimming removed 8 bases from V and 4 bases from J, with 15 bases in between. The CDR3 is 14 amino acids. This CDR3 reads CASSPLAAYNEQFF. CDR3 coding DNA: TGTGCCAGCTCACCCCTAGCAGCGTACAATGAGCAGTTCTTC.

V gene TRBV7-2 combines with J gene TRBJ1-1; 8 bases map to TRBD1. The V and J ends lost 4 bases and 10 bases, in that order; junction bases with no gene match: 5. The CDR3 contains 12 residues. Germline assignment: CDR1 SGHTA and CDR2 FQGNSA. The CDR3, as DNA: TGTGCCAGCAGCTCGACAGGGGTAGGAGCTTTCTTT. Protein sequence: CASSSTGVGAFF.

This clonotype was observed a few times. The V and J genes are TRBV20-1 and TRBJ2-1; D remains unclear. V shed 6 bases and J shed 0 bases, with 15 bases lying between them. The germline V gene encodes CDR1 DFQATT and CDR2 SNEGSKA (reference sequence). This CDR3 contains 15 residues. The CDR3 loop is CSASSPQSSYNEQFF. The CDR3, as DNA: TGCAGTGCATCCTCCCCCCAGTCCTCCTACAATGAGCAGTTCTTC.

This clonotype was observed a handful of times. V and J are TRBV6-6 and TRBJ2-1; 8 bases are a match to TRBD1. Trimming cost V 0 bases and J 14 bases; bases outside gene matches: 0. Germline V CDR1 and CDR2: MNHNY, SVGAGI (reference sequence). The CDR3 runs to 11 residues. CDR3 protein: CASSYSDREFF. For the CDR3, the DNA is TGTGCCAGCAGTTACTCGGACAGGGAGTTCTTC.

In DNA, the CDR3 is TGTGCCAGCAGCCCCCAGGCGGGAGGTGTTCGAGCTTTCTTT. Protein product: CASSPQAGGVRAFF. The chain joins TRBV7-2 to TRBJ1-1; D is ambiguous. Looked up from germline, CDR1 is SGHTA and CDR2 is FQGNSA. Deletions cut 5 bases from V and 10 bases from J, with 20 bases between. CDR3 size: 14 residues.

This clonotype was seen repeatedly, ten times or more. The chain joins TRBV12-3 or TRBV12-4 to TRBJ2-7; 9 bases agree with TRBD1. This CDR3 comprises 14 residues. V was pared by 4 bases and J by 2 bases, with 3 bases of the junction left unmatched. The CDR3 loop is CASSSGTGPYEQYF. The CDR3 DNA reads TGTGCCAGCAGTTCCGGGACAGGGCCCTACGAGCAGTACTTC.

This clonotype was counted between two and nine times. V and J are TRBV20-1 and TRBJ1-5; TRBD1 matches 8 bases. CDR3 length: 12 amino acids. Per the germline V gene, CDR1 is DFQATT and CDR2 is SNEGSKA (reference sequence). After removal of 6 bases from V and 8 bases from J, the junction contained 6 bases not matched to a gene. CDR3 bases: TGCAGTGCGCGGACAGGGAGGAAGCCCCAGCATTTT. It codes for CSARTGRKPQHF.

The chain recombines TRBV7-2 with TRBJ2-3; 8 bases are a match to TRBD2. After removal of 5 bases from V and 4 bases from J, the junction contained 5 bases not matched to a gene. This CDR3 has 14 amino acids. CDR1 is SGHTA and CDR2 is FQGNSA in the germline V gene. The CDR3 protein is CASSRGRGADTQYF. The CDR3 coding sequence is TGTGCCAGCAGCCGTGGGCGGGGGGCAGATACGCAGTATTTT. Full variable domain (remainder filled in from reference TRBV7-2 and TRBJ2-3): GAGVSQSPSNKVTEKGKDVELRCDPISGHTALYWYRQSLGQGLEFLIYFQGNSAPDKSGLPSDRFSAERTGGSVSTLTIQRTQQEDSAVYLCASSRGRGADTQYFGPGTRLTVL.

This clonotype turned up a few times. The V and J genes are TRBV9 and TRBJ2-3; 8 positions agree with TRBD2. Trimming removed 7 bases from V and 3 bases from J; junction bases left unmatched: 10. The CDR3 extends over 15 amino acids. Germline CDR1 and CDR2: SGDLS and YYNGEE. This CDR3 reads CASAHERERTDTQYF. CDR3 in DNA: TGTGCCAGCGCTCATGAGCGGGAGAGAACAGATACGCAGTATTTT.